A selection of T cell receptor beta chains follows, all from one sample in a study of T cell responses to AZD1222 COVID-19 vaccine. Some clones are missing from TCRdb's copy, which holds only in-frame ones; the method was immunoSEQ multiplex PCR. Of 88,000 or so clones in the sample, around 90% were seen once. This specimen was peripheral blood, taken on day 0 of AZD1222 vaccination. Source of these receptors: an adult in good health. CDR3s include the opening cysteine and the closing phenylalanine or tryptophan. D genes are given only for firm matches. Part of the rows lack a size; the others show once, few, many or a class for expanded clones.

abundance: once
len: 15
j_gene: TRBJ2-7
v_gene: TRBV5-8
d_gene: .
CDR3aa: CASSKDTSLTYEQYF
CDR3nt: TGTGCCAGCAGCAAGGACACTTCACTAACCTACGAGCAGTACTTC

abundance: .
len: 16
j_gene: TRBJ2-1
v_gene: TRBV5-1
d_gene: TRBD1
CDR3aa: CASSLDGQGSYNEQFF
CDR3nt: TGCGCCAGCAGCTTGGATGGACAGGGGTCCTACAATGAGCAGTTCTTC

abundance: .
len: 11
j_gene: TRBJ1-4
v_gene: TRBV2
d_gene: .
CDR3aa: CASSISEKLFF
CDR3nt: TGTGCCAGCAGCATTTCGGAAAAACTGTTTTTT

abundance: .
len: 13
j_gene: TRBJ1-1
v_gene: TRBV19
d_gene: .
CDR3aa: CASSFRPNTEAFF
CDR3nt: TGTGCCAGTAGTTTTAGGCCTAACACTGAAGCTTTCTTT

abundance: .
len: 15
j_gene: TRBJ2-1
v_gene: TRBV5-1
d_gene: .
CDR3aa: CASSSPSRSYNEQFF
CDR3nt: TGCGCCAGCAGCTCTCCGTCCCGCTCCTACAATGAGCAGTTCTTC

abundance: .
len: 14
j_gene: TRBJ2-1
v_gene: TRBV29-1
d_gene: TRBD1
CDR3aa: CSVRQGSSYNEQFF
CDR3nt: TGCAGCGTCCGACAGGGGAGCTCCTACAATGAGCAGTTCTTC

abundance: .
len: 15
j_gene: TRBJ2-7
v_gene: TRBV19
d_gene: TRBD1
CDR3aa: CASSSTTGSWYEQYF
CDR3nt: TGTGCCAGTAGTTCTACGACAGGGTCTTGGTACGAGCAGTACTTC

abundance: .
len: 15
j_gene: TRBJ2-7
v_gene: TRBV7-9
d_gene: TRBD2
CDR3aa: CASSAIAGGSHEQYF
CDR3nt: TGTGCCAGCAGCGCAATAGCGGGGGGGAGCCACGAGCAGTACTTC

abundance: .
len: 11
j_gene: TRBJ2-1
v_gene: TRBV19
d_gene: .
CDR3aa: CASSIGDEQFF
CDR3nt: TGTGCCAGTAGTATAGGGGATGAGCAGTTCTTC

abundance: .
len: 16
j_gene: TRBJ1-1
v_gene: TRBV6-2/TRBV6-3
d_gene: .
CDR3aa: CASSYDRRNMNTEAFF
CDR3nt: TGTGCCAGCAGTTACGACAGGCGGAACATGAACACTGAAGCTTTCTTT

abundance: .
len: 16
j_gene: TRBJ1-3
v_gene: TRBV27
d_gene: .
CDR3aa: CASSPIRGFSGNTIYF
CDR3nt: TGTGCCAGCAGTCCGATCCGGGGTTTCTCTGGAAACACCATATATTTT

abundance: .
len: 13
j_gene: TRBJ2-1
v_gene: TRBV6-5
d_gene: .
CDR3aa: CAGADEEHNEQFF
CDR3nt: TGTGCCGGAGCGGACGAGGAACACAATGAGCAGTTCTTC